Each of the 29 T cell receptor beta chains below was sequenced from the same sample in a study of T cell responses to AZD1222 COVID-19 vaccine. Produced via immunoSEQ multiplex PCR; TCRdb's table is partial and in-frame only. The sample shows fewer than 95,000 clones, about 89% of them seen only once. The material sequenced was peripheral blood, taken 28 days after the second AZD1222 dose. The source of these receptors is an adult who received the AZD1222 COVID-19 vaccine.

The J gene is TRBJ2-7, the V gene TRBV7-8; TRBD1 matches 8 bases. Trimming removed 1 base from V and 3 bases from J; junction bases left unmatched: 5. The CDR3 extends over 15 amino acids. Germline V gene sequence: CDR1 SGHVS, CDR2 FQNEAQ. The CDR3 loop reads CASSLVTGGGYEQYF. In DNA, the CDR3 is TGTGCCAGCAGCTTAGTAACAGGGGGAGGCTACGAGCAGTACTTC.

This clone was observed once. CDR3 bases: TGTGCCTCCCTATGGACTAGCAGCGCAGATACGCAGTATTTT. This codes for CASLWTSSADTQYF. The chain has TRBV18 and TRBJ2-3; 8 bases agree with TRBD2. Unmatched junction bases numbered 11, after V lost 11 bases and J lost 4 bases. The CDR3 spans 14 residues. Germline loops: CDR1 KGHSH, CDR2 LQKENI. Combining the CDR3 with reference TRBV18 and TRBJ2-3 gives the whole variable domain NAGVMQNPRHLVRRRGQEARLRCSPMKGHSHVYWYRQLPEEGLKFMVYLQKENIIDESGMPKERFSAEFPKEGPSILRIQQVVRGDSAAYFCASLWTSSADTQYFGPGTRLTVL.

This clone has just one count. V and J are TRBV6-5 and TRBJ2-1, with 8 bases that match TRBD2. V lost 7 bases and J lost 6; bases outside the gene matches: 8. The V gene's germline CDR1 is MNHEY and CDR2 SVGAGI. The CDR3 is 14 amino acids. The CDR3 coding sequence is TGTGCCAGCAATTGGCGGGGGGTCTCCAATGAGCAGTTCTTC. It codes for CASNWRGVSNEQFF.

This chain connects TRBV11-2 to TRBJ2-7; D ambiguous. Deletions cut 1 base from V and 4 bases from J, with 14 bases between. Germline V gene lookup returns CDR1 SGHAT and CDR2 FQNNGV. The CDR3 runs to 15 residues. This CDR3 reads CASSLALDPTYEQYF. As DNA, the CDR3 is TGTGCCAGCAGCTTAGCCCTCGATCCAACTTACGAGCAGTACTTC.

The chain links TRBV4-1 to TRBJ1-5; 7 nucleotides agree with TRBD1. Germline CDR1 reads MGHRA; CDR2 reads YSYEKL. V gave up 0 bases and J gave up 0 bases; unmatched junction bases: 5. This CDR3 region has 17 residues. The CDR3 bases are TGCGCCAGCAGCCAAGAGGGGACAGCGTATAGCAATCAGCCCCAGCATTTT. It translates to CASSQEGTAYSNQPQHF.

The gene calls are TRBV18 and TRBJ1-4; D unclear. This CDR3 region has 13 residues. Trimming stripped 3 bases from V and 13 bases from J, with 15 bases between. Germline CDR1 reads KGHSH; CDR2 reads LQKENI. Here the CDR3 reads CASSPDQDYGLFF. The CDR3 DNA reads TGTGCCAGCTCACCGGACCAGGACTATGGACTGTTTTTT.

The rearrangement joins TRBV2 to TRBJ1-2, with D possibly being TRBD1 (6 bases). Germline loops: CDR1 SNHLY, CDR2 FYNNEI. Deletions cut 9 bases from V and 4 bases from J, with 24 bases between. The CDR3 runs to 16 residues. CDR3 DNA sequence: TGTGCCAGACGTCCCCCAAGGACAGAAACCCTCTATGGCTACACCTTC. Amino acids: CARRPPRTETLYGYTF.

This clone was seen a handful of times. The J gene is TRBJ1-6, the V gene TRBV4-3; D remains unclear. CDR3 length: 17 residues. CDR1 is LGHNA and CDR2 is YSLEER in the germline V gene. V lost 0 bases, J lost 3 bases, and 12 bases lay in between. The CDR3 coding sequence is TGCGCCAGCAGCCAAGATCGGACGGGCTTCTATAATTCACCCCTCCACTTT. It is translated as CASSQDRTGFYNSPLHF.

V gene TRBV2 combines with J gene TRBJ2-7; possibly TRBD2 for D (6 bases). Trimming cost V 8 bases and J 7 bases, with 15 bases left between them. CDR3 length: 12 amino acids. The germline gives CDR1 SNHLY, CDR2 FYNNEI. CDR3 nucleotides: TGTGCCAGCTTTTACTTTGGAGGGGAGCAGTACTTC. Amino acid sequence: CASFYFGGEQYF.

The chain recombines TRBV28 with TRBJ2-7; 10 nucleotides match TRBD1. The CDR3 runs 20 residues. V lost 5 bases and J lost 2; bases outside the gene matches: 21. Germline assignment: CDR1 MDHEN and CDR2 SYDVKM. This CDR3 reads CASSLFTPGQGMLGPYEQYF. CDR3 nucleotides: TGTGCCAGCAGTCTATTTACCCCGGGACAGGGGATGTTAGGTCCCTACGAGCAGTACTTC.

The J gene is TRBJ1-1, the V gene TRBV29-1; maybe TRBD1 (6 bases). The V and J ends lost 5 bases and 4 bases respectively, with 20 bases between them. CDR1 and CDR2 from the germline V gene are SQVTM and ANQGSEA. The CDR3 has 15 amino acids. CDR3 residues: CSVRDKNRQGTEAFF. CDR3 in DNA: TGCAGCGTTAGGGACAAGAACAGGCAAGGCACTGAAGCTTTCTTT.

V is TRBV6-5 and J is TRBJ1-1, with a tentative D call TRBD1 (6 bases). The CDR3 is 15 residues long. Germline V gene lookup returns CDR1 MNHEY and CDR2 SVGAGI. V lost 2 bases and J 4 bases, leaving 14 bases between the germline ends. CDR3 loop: CASSYGGLWGTEAFF. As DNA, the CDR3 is TGTGCCAGCAGTTACGGGGGCCTGTGGGGCACTGAAGCTTTCTTT.

The chain's CDR3 is CASSYQGRVTDTQYF. CDR3 bases: TGTGCCAGCAGTTACCAGGGCAGAGTCACAGATACGCAGTATTTT. The chain carries TRBV7-3 and TRBJ2-3, with D perhaps TRBD1 (5 bases). The CDR3 loop spans 15 amino acids. Trimming pared 6 bases from V and 2 bases from J, leaving 15 bases between. Per germline, CDR1 SGHTA and CDR2 FQGTGA.

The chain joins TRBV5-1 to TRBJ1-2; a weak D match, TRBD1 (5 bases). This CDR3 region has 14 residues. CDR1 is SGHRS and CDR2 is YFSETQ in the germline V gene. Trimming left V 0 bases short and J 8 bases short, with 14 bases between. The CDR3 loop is CASSLEAGLGGYTF. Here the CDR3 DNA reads TGCGCCAGCAGCTTGGAGGCAGGGTTGGGCGGCTACACCTTC.

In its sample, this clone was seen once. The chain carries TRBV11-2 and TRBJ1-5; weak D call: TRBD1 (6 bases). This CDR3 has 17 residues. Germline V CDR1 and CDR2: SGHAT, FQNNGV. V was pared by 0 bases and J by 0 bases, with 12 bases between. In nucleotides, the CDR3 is TGTGCCAGCAGCTTAGAAGGGACAACATATAGCAATCAGCCCCAGCATTTT. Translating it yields CASSLEGTTYSNQPQHF.

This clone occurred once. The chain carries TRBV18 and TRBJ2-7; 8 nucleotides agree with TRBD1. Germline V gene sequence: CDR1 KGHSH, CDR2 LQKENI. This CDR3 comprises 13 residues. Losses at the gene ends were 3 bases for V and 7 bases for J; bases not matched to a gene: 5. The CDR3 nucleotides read TGTGCCAGCTCACCTGGGACAGGTCAGGAGCAGTACTTC. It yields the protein CASSPGTGQEQYF.

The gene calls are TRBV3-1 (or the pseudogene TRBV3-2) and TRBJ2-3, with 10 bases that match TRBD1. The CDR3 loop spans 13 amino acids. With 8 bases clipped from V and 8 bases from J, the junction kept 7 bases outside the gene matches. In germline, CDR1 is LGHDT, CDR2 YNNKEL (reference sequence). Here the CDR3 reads CASEDRDRGTQYF. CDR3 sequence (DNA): TGTGCCAGCGAGGACAGGGACAGGGGTACGCAGTATTTT.

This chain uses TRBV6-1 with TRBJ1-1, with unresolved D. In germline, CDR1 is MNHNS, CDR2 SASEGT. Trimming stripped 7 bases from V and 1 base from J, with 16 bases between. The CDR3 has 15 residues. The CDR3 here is CASTHSFAENTEAFF. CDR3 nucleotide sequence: TGTGCCAGCACCCACAGTTTCGCAGAGAACACTGAAGCTTTCTTT.

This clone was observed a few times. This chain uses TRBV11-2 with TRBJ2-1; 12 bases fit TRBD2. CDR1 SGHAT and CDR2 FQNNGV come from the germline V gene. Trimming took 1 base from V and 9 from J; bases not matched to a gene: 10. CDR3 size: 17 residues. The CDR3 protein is CASSLVTSGGLEGEQFF. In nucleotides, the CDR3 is TGTGCCAGCAGCTTAGTGACTAGCGGGGGCCTCGAGGGTGAGCAGTTCTTC.

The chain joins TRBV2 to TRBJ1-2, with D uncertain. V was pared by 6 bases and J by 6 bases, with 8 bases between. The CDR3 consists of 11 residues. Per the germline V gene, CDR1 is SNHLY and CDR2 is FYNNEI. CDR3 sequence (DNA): TGTGCCAGCAGCTTCTCGGATGGCTACACCTTC. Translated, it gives CASSFSDGYTF.

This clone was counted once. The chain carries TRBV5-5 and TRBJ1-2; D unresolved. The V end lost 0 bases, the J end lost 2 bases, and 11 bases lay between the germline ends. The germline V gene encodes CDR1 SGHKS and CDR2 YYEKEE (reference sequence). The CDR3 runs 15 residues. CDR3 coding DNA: TGTGCCAGCAGCTTGGTGGCAGGCGACAACTATGGCTACACCTTC. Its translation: CASSLVAGDNYGYTF.

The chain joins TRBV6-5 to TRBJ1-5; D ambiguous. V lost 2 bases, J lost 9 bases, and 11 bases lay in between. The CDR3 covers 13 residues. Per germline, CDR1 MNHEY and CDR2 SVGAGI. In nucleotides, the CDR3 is TGTGCCAGCAGTTACGAGAGAGGCCGGCCCCAGCATTTT. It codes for CASSYERGRPQHF.

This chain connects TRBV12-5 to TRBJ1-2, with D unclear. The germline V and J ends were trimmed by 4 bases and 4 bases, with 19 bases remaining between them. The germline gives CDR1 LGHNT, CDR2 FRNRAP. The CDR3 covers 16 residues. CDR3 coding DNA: TGTGCTAGTGGTTATTCCGACCGTGCCTTAGTCTATGGCTACACCTTC. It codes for CASGYSDRALVYGYTF.

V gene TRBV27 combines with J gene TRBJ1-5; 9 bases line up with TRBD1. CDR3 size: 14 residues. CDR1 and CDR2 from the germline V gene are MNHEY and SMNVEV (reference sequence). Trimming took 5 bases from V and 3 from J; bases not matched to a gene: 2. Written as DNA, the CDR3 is TGTGCCAGCAGTAACAGGGGGCACAATCAGCCCCAGCATTTT. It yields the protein CASSNRGHNQPQHF.

The CDR3 DNA reads as TGTGCCAGCAGTTTAGGAGACCCCAACCAAGCTTTCTTT. Residues: CASSLGDPNQAFF. The V and J genes are TRBV27 and TRBJ1-1; D call uncertain. V was clipped by 2 bases and J by 9 bases, with 13 bases between them. Germline CDR1 is MNHEY and CDR2 is SMNVEV (reference sequence). This CDR3 has 13 amino acids.

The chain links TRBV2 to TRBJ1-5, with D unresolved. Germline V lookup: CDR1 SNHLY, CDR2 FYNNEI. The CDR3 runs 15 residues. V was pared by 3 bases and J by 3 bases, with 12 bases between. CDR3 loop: CASSELSGTNQPQHF. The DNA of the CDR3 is TGTGCCAGCAGTGAGTTGTCGGGAACCAATCAGCCCCAGCATTTT.

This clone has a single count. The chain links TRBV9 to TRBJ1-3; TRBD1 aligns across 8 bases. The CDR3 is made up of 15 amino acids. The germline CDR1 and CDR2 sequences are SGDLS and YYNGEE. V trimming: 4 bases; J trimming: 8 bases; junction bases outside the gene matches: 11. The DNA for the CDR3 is TGTGCCAGCAGCTCCACGACAGGGGCATGGCACACCATATATTTT. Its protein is CASSSTTGAWHTIYF.

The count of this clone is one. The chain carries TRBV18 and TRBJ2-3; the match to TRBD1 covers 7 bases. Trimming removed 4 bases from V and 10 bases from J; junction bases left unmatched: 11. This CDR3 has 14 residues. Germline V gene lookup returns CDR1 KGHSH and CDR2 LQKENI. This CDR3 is CASSREGGKGAQYF. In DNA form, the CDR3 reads TGTGCCAGCTCACGGGAAGGGGGCAAGGGGGCGCAGTATTTT.

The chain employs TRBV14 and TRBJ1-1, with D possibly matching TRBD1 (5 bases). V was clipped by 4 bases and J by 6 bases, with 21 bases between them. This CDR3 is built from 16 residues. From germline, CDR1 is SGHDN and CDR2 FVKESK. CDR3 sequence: CASSRRQSGFYAEAFF. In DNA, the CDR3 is TGTGCCAGCAGCCGTAGACAGTCGGGCTTTTACGCTGAAGCTTTCTTT.